The 6 T cell receptor beta chains presented below share a single source sample, sequenced in a study of T-cell memory formation after mild COVID-19. TCRdb used MiXCR to reprocess the 5' RACE reads, holding one entry per CDR3 protein. The sample shows some 300,000 distinct CDR3 sequences, 19% of them seen only once. Specimen: PBMCs or a T cell subset sorted from them (not recorded which). These receptors were obtained from a man aged 18 to 29 who had mild COVID-19 (a few samples of this study predate the infection). Cell type and time point are not known.

V and J are TRBV19 and TRBJ2-7, with D maybe TRBD2 (6 bases). The CDR3 sequence is 15 residues long. V gave up 2 bases and J gave up 0 bases, with 11 bases separating them. Germline V lookup: CDR1 LNHDA, CDR2 SQIVND (reference sequence). CDR3 residues: CASSISGLSSYEQYF. In nucleotides, the CDR3 is TGTGCCAGTAGTATAAGCGGGCTTAGCTCCTACGAGCAGTACTTC. Combining the CDR3 with reference TRBV19 and TRBJ2-7 gives the whole variable domain DGGITQSPKYLFRKEGQNVTLSCEQNLNHDAMYWYRQDPGQGLRLIYYSQIVNDFQKGDIAEGYSVSREKKESFPLTVTSAQKNPTAFYLCASSISGLSSYEQYFGPGTRLTVT.

This clonotype was detected a few times. The CDR3 bases are TGCGCCAGCAGCCTTGAAGCGGGAAAATTCTACGAGCAGTACTTC. The encoded protein is CASSLEAGKFYEQYF. The chain recombines TRBV4-1 with TRBJ2-7, with 7 bases identical to TRBD2. Germline values: CDR1 MGHRA, CDR2 YSYEKL. Trimming removed 4 bases from V and 3 bases from J; junction bases left unmatched: 9. CDR3 size: 15 residues.

V is TRBV12-3 or TRBV12-4 and J is TRBJ1-5; D gene ambiguous. V gave up 2 bases and J gave up 0 bases, with 11 bases separating them. The CDR3 loop spans 16 amino acids. The CDR3 nucleotides read TGTGCCAGCAGTTTATCGGGATTCAATAGCAATCAGCCCCAGCATTTT. It encodes CASSLSGFNSNQPQHF.

This clonotype occurred a few times. The chain is built from TRBV9 and TRBJ2-3, with a tentative D call TRBD2 (5 bases). Germline V gives CDR1 SGDLS, CDR2 YYNGEE. This CDR3 spans 17 amino acids. V was trimmed by 3 bases and J by 0 bases, leaving 17 bases between them. CDR3 sequence: CASSASGFTRSTDTQYF. The CDR3 DNA follows: TGTGCCAGCAGCGCCTCGGGGTTTACTAGGAGCACAGATACGCAGTATTTT.

This clonotype was recorded a few times. The V gene is TRBV6-1, the J gene TRBJ2-7; D is perhaps TRBD1 (5 bases). The V gene's germline CDR1 is MNHNS and CDR2 SASEGT. This CDR3 spans 14 amino acids. V gave up 6 bases and J gave up 4 bases, with 16 bases separating them. The CDR3 sequence is CASSREGDLYEQYV. For the CDR3, the DNA is TGTGCCAGCAGCAGGGAAGGGGATCTGTACGAGCAGTACGTC.

The CDR3 nucleotides are TGTGCCAGCAGCCAAGATATCGGGGGCGGTCAGCCCCAGCATTTT. Protein product: CASSQDIGGGQPQHF. The chain links TRBV3-1 to TRBJ1-5; TRBD1 might be the D (6 bases). From germline, CDR1 is LGHDT and CDR2 YNNKEL (reference sequence). The CDR3 sequence is 15 residues long. V was trimmed by 0 bases and J by 6 bases, leaving 12 bases between them.